The 19 T cell receptor beta chains given below trace back to one sample, sequenced in a study of control samples from healthy donors and cancer patients. TCRdb's table, derived via immunoSEQ multiplex PCR, lists solely in-frame clones and lacks some. The sample records roughly 43,000 clones, around 87% being singletons. Specimen: PBMCs. Receptor source: a woman aged 55 to 70 with lung cancer.

The chain is built from TRBV12-5 and TRBJ1-3, with D unclear. In germline, CDR1 is LGHNT, CDR2 FRNRAP. Trimming removed 0 bases at V and 0 bases at J, with 9 bases between. There are 16 residues in the CDR3. CDR3 in amino acids: CASGLVLGSSGNTIYF. CDR3 nucleotide sequence: TGTGCTAGTGGTTTGGTACTAGGGTCCTCTGGAAACACCATATATTTT.

V usage is TRBV5-5 and J usage is TRBJ2-5, with 10 positions matching TRBD2. Germline CDR1 reads SGHKS; CDR2 reads YYEKEE (reference sequence). J gave up 6 bases and V 4 bases, and 9 bases lay outside the gene matches. There are 15 residues in the CDR3. CDR3 sequence (DNA): TGTGCCAGCAGCCTCCCACAGCGGGAGGGGCAGACCCAGTACTTC. It translates to CASSLPQREGQTQYF.

The V call is TRBV5-1, the J call TRBJ2-5; 11 nucleotides agree with TRBD2. This CDR3 region has 16 residues. Germline lookup yields CDR1 SGHRS and CDR2 YFSETQ. The trim removed 5 bases at V and 2 bases at J, leaving 8 bases unmatched. The CDR3 DNA reads as TGCGCCAGCAGTTTTCTAGCGGGGGGACCACAAGAGACCCAGTACTTC. This gives the protein CASSFLAGGPQETQYF.

V is TRBV14 and J is TRBJ2-7; possible D gene TRBD2, 6 bases. This CDR3 spans 16 amino acids. The germline CDR1 and CDR2 sequences are SGHDN and FVKESK. Trimming cost V 1 base and J 3 bases, with 16 bases left between them. The CDR3 nucleotides read TGTGCCAGCAGCCAAGTTATGTCGGGAGCCCTCTACGAGCAGTACTTC. As protein: CASSQVMSGALYEQYF.

V gene TRBV7-9 combines with J gene TRBJ2-7; no definite D call. The CDR3 is 14 amino acids. The ends were cut back, 5 bases at V and 5 bases at J, with 16 bases in the middle. From germline, CDR1 is SEHNR and CDR2 FQNEAQ (reference sequence). The DNA for the CDR3 is TGTGCCAGCAGCACGCGTGGCAGACTTGACGAGCAGTACTTC. This gives the protein CASSTRGRLDEQYF.

V usage is TRBV7-2 and J usage is TRBJ2-1; 7 nucleotides line up with TRBD1. The ends lost 6 bases at V and 8 bases at J; junction bases unmatched: 19. CDR1 and CDR2 from the germline V gene are SGHTA and FQGNSA. The CDR3 loop spans 17 amino acids. This CDR3 reads CASRPRGGALIVDEQFF. The DNA of the CDR3 is TGTGCCAGCAGGCCAAGAGGGGGCGCGCTTATAGTCGATGAGCAGTTCTTC.

This rearrangement joins TRBV5-1 to TRBJ2-1; D gene uncertain. The CDR3 covers 15 residues. In germline, CDR1 is SGHRS, CDR2 YFSETQ. Trimming removed 2 bases from V and 0 bases from J, with 9 bases in between. The CDR3 sequence is CASSFYGTSYNEQFF. The CDR3 DNA is TGCGCCAGCAGCTTTTACGGAACCTCCTACAATGAGCAGTTCTTC.

The rearrangement uses TRBV4-2 and TRBJ2-7, with 7 bases lining up with TRBD2. CDR1 and CDR2 from the germline V gene are LGHNA and YNFKEQ. There are 16 residues in the CDR3. Trimming took 0 bases from V and 6 from J; bases not matched to a gene: 11. The CDR3 here is CASSQDRRRERGEQYF. Written as DNA, the CDR3 is TGTGCCAGCAGCCAAGATAGACGGCGGGAGCGGGGCGAGCAGTACTTC.

CDR3 coding DNA: TGTGCCAGCAGCCTAGGTTTGCGGGGGGAAGCTTTCTTT. Residues: CASSLGLRGEAFF. This chain uses TRBV3-1 (or the pseudogene TRBV3-2) with TRBJ1-1; a possible D gene is TRBD1 (5 bases). Trimming removed 4 bases from V and 8 bases from J, with 14 bases in between. The CDR3 has 13 amino acids. CDR1 is LGHDT and CDR2 is YNNKEL in the germline V gene (reference sequence).

The chain is built from TRBV11-3 and TRBJ1-2; no definite D call. The V end lost 2 bases, the J end lost 6 bases, and 13 bases lay between the germline ends. The CDR3 consists of 14 residues. The germline V gene encodes CDR1 SGHNT and CDR2 YENEEA. As DNA, the CDR3 is TGTGCCAGCAGCTTAAACGGGCAGTCAAATGGCTACACCTTC. The encoded protein is CASSLNGQSNGYTF.

The chain uses TRBV7-2 and TRBJ1-2; 8 bases agree with TRBD1. The CDR3 extends over 12 amino acids. Trimming removed 3 bases from V and 12 bases from J; junction bases left unmatched: 6. Germline values: CDR1 SGHTA, CDR2 FQGNSA. The CDR3 bases are TGTGCCAGCAGCTTTGGACAGGGTGTCAACACCTTC. Amino acid sequence: CASSFGQGVNTF.

The rearrangement uses TRBV10-3 and TRBJ1-1; D is undetermined. CDR1 is ENHRY, CDR2 SYGVKD, per germline. CDR3 length: 14 amino acids. V lost 0 bases and J lost 1, with 6 bases in between. The CDR3, as DNA: TGTGCCATCAGTGAGTCGGCGGAGAACACTGAAGCTTTCTTT. Its translation: CAISESAENTEAFF.

Only a few counts were recorded for this clone. The chain links TRBV5-4 to TRBJ2-1; unclear D gene. Germline V gives CDR1 SGHNT, CDR2 YYREEE (reference sequence). The CDR3 totals 14 residues. V lost 0 bases to trimming and J lost 2 bases, with 6 bases between them. The CDR3 DNA reads as TGTGCCAGCAGCTTGGCTCTAGCCTACAATGAGCAGTTCTTC. Translation: CASSLALAYNEQFF.

The V gene is TRBV6-5, the J gene TRBJ1-3; tentative D call: TRBD1 (6 bases). The CDR3 has 14 residues. V lost 8 bases to trimming and J lost 0 bases, with 11 bases between them. Germline V lookup: CDR1 MNHEY, CDR2 SVGAGI. CDR3 nucleotides: TGTGCCAGCTGGGGGCTCAGCTCTGGAAACACCATATATTTT. Protein sequence: CASWGLSSGNTIYF.

The chain links TRBV11-3 to TRBJ1-2; a weak D match, TRBD1 (5 bases). In germline, CDR1 is SGHNT, CDR2 YENEEA. Trimming cost V 0 bases and J 6 bases, with 17 bases left between them. The CDR3 loop spans 16 amino acids. The CDR3: CASSLDKWDGNDGYTF. CDR3 bases: TGTGCCAGCAGCTTAGACAAATGGGACGGTAATGATGGCTACACCTTC.

Here the CDR3 reads CASSWGRERRGELFF. CDR3 bases: TGCGCCAGCAGCTGGGGCAGGGAGAGGCGAGGGGAGCTGTTTTTT. The chain has TRBV5-1 and TRBJ2-2, with D possibly called TRBD1 or TRBD2 (5 bases each). CDR1 and CDR2 from the germline V gene are SGHRS and YFSETQ. The V end was cut by 3 bases, the J end by 8 bases, with 17 bases between. The CDR3 length is 15 residues.

The rearrangement links TRBV30 to TRBJ1-2; a possible D gene is TRBD1 (6 bases). This CDR3 region has 13 residues. Per the germline V gene, CDR1 is GTSNPN and CDR2 is SVGIG (reference sequence). Trimming pared 4 bases from V and 8 bases from J, leaving 17 bases between. The CDR3 reads CAWTLSGGKGYTF. In DNA, the CDR3 is TGTGCCTGGACCTTAAGCGGGGGCAAGGGCTACACCTTC. The whole variable domain, filled in from reference TRBV30 and TRBJ1-2, reads SQTIHQWPATLVQPVGSPLSLECTVEGTSNPNLYWYRQAAGRGLQLLFYSVGIGQISSEVPQNLSASRPQDRQFILSSKKLLLSDSGFYLCAWTLSGGKGYTFGSGTRLTVV.

The chain employs TRBV9 and TRBJ2-2; 7 nucleotides match TRBD2. The ends lost 0 bases at V and 7 bases at J; junction bases unmatched: 12. The CDR3 sequence is 17 residues long. CDR1 and CDR2 (germline): SGDLS, YYNGEE. DNA of the CDR3: TGTGCCAGCAGCGTAGAGTTTGGGGGAGGGCCTGACGGGGAGCTGTTTTTT. Translating it yields CASSVEFGGGPDGELFF.

The chain recombines TRBV29-1 with TRBJ2-2; D is ambiguous. V dropped 2 bases and J dropped 0 bases, with 10 bases sitting between them. The germline gives CDR1 SQVTM, CDR2 ANQGSEA. This CDR3 contains 15 residues. The CDR3 sequence is CSVERVDSNTGELFF. The CDR3 DNA follows: TGCAGCGTTGAAAGAGTGGATTCGAACACCGGGGAGCTGTTTTTT.